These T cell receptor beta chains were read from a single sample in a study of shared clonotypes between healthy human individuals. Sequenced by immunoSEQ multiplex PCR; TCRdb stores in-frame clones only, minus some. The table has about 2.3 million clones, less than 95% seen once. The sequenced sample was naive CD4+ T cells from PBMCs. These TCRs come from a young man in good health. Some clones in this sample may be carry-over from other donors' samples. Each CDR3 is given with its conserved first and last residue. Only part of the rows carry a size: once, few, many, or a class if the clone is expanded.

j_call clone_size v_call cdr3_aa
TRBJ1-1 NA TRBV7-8 CASRPGAASGNTEAFF
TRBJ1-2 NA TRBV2 CASSEIRGAGYTF
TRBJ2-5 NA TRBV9 CASSVGLAGGTLRQETQYF
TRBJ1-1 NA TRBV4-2 CASSQEEGLNTEAFF
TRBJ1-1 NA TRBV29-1 CSVSTGPGTTEAFF
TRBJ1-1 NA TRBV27 CASSLSGENTEAFF
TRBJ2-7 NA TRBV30 CAWSATSGLTYEQYF
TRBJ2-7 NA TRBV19 CASSRAPGGPSYEQYF
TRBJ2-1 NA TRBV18 CASSPPSYNEQFF
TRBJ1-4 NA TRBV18 CASCRREGEKLFF
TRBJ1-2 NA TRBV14 CASSQSPGQYGYTF
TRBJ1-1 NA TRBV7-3 CASSLQGAVTEAFF
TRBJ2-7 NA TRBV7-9 CASSLNSQSYEQYF
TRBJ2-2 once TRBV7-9 CASSFPKGRTGELFF
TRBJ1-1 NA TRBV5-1 CASSLGTADTEAFF
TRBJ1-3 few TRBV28 CASSRNTIYF
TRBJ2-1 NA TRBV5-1 CASSLVSGETYNEQFF
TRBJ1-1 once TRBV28 CASSLGARNTEAFF
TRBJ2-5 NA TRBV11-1 CASSLGGQETQYF
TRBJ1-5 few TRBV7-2 CASSLAPQGNQPQHF
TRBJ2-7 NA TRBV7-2 CASSLSLYEQYF
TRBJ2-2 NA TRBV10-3 CAISSGGGELFF
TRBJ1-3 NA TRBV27 CASSLTGPGNTIYF
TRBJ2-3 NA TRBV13 CASRIGSLPASTDTQYF
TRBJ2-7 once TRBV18 CASSPLAGEFSEQYF
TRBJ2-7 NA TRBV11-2 CASSLEVGGLREQYF
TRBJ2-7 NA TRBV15 CATSRGGDKAYEQYF
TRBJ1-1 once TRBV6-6 CASSYQGAVNTEAFF
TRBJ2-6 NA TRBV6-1 CASSDRGASGANVLTF
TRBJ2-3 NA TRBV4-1 CASSQDRASTDTQYF
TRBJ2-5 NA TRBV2 CASGRLAETQYF